This T cell receptor beta chain was obtained from a study of CD8 T cells in ankylosing spondylitis. With molecular barcodes, quantitative 5'-RACE was used to make the TCR beta libraries. TCRdb fed the 5' RACE reads into MiXCR, producing one record per CDR3 protein. The data hold about 160,000 distinct CDR3 sequences, with approximately 9.9% observed a single time. This clonotype was observed a few times. Its antigen remains unidentified. Germline V lookup: CDR1 DFQATT, CDR2 SNEGSKA (reference sequence). V was pared by 0 bases and J by 6 bases, with 11 bases of the junction left unmatched. The CDR3 extends over 16 amino acids. Study-level findings and limits: The authors reported significant enrichment of disease-linked clones in matched ankylosing spondylitis synovial fluid. What seemed typical of ankylosing spondylitis blood was a TCR beta motif built from eight highly homologous variants. Some motif variants had been reported before (in reactive arthritis synovial fluid and blood).

This chain joins TRBV20-1 and TRBJ2-1; the match to TRBD2 covers 7 bases. Sequencing input: blood, either unsorted or a sorted T cell fraction (not recorded which). The sequence was collected from a female donor with ankylosing spondylitis or in good health (not recorded which). The CDR3 here is CSARELSGQSGNEQFF. CDR3 DNA: TGCAGTGCTAGAGAGCTTAGCGGGCAATCGGGCAATGAGCAGTTCTTC.